The entry below gives a single T cell receptor beta chain sequence along with its context. These data originate in a study of blood T cell repertoires in COVID-19. Germline CDR1 is MNHEY and CDR2 is SVGEGT. V lost 6 bases, J lost 9 bases, and 9 bases stayed unmatched. The CDR3 contains 15 residues. Clones were sequenced by immunoSEQ multiplex PCR, and TCRdb holds only the in-frame ones, with some missing. The sample lists some 300,000 clones, more than 70% occurring once. Sequencing was performed on peripheral blood. The sequence was collected from a young woman who had recovered from COVID-19. This chain links TRBV6-2 or TRBV6-3 with TRBJ2-1; TRBD2 matches 12 bases. The CDR3 sequence: CASSLASGGAVEQFF. In DNA, the CDR3 is TGTGCCAGCAGCCTGGCTAGCGGGGGGGCGGTTGAGCAGTTCTTC.